This paragraph reports one T cell receptor (beta chain). CDR1 is PRHDT and CDR2 is FYEKMQ in the germline V gene (reference sequence). The V end was cut by 8 bases, the J end by 0 bases, with 19 bases between. The CDR3 contains 16 residues. The record originates from a study of control samples from healthy donors and cancer patients. Clones were read by immunoSEQ multiplex PCR, and TCRdb kept only the in-frame ones, dropping some. The sample holds about 130,000 clones, nearly 90% seen once. V gene TRBV13 combines with J gene TRBJ1-1, with D possibly being TRBD1 (5 bases). The receptor was derived from a man in his forties or fifties in good health. The sample was blood. CDR3 loop: CASGDRRYHMNTEAFF. Here the CDR3 DNA reads TGTGCCAGCGGGGACCGAAGGTATCACATGAACACTGAAGCTTTCTTT. Combining the CDR3 with reference TRBV13 and TRBJ1-1 gives the whole variable domain AAGVIQSPRHLIKEKRETATLKCYPIPRHDTVYWYQQGPGQDPQFLISFYEKMQSDKGSIPDRFSAQQFSDYHSELNMSSLELGDSALYFCASGDRRYHMNTEAFFGQGTRLTVV.